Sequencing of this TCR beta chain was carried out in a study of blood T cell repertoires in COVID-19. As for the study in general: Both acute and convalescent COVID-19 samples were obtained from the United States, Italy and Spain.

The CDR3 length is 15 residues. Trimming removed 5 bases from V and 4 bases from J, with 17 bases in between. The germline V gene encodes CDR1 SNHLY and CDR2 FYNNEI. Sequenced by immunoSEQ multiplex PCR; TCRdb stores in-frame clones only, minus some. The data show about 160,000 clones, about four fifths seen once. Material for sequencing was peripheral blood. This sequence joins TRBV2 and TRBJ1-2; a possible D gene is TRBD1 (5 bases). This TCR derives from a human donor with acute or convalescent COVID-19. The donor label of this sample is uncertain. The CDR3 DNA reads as TGTGCCAGCAGTCCGGGGGTCGGTGGGGTCTATGGCTACACCTTC. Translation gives CASSPGVGGVYGYTF.